What follows are 14 T cell receptor beta chains derived from one specimen sequenced in a study of blood T cells in healthy people across ages. A sample-barcoded 5' primer and a J-beta primer mix were used in a second PCR of roughly 7 to 11 cycles. TCRdb processed the 5' RACE reads anew with MiXCR; each CDR3 protein has one entry. The table lists 1.5 million to 2 million distinct CDR3 sequences, roughly 27% of them singletons. The sequencing input was blood. The receptors stem from a woman younger than 45 in good health.

In regard to this clonotype: A read error may be the cause here, since a much bigger clone is one base away. The V and J genes are TRBV3-1 and TRBJ2-5; tentative D call: TRBD1 (5 bases). The germline V gene encodes CDR1 LGHDT and CDR2 YNNKEL (reference sequence). The CDR3 runs to 13 residues. The CDR3 here is CVSSERGRETQYF. The CDR3 DNA follows: TGTGTCAGCAGCGAAAGGGGTCGGGAGACCCAGTACTTC.

Worth noting for this clonotype: Being one base from a much bigger clone, this may be a read error. The CDR3 loop is CAISEPEETQYF. Here the CDR3 DNA reads TGTGCCATCAGTGAGCCGGAAGAGACCCAGTACTTC. The chain combines TRBV10-3 with TRBJ2-5; no reliable D call. This CDR3 has 12 residues. Trimming left V 2 bases short and J 3 bases short, with 4 bases between. Germline V gives CDR1 ENHRY, CDR2 SYGVKD.

V is TRBV2 and J is TRBJ2-1; no clear D gene. CDR1 and CDR2 (germline): SNHLY, FYNNEI. V lost 7 bases, J lost 8 bases, and 24 bases lay in between. This CDR3 comprises 16 residues. The CDR3 nucleotides are TGTGCCAGCACGGCCGGACGTGGATCCGCGAGAGATGAGCAGTTCTTC. It encodes CASTAGRGSARDEQFF.

This clonotype was recorded at least ten times. This chain uses TRBV4-2 with TRBJ2-1; 8 bases fit TRBD2. The CDR3 contains 17 residues. Germline assignment: CDR1 LGHNA and CDR2 YNFKEQ. The V segment lost 0 bases and the J segment 7 bases; nucleotides outside the gene matches: 11. CDR3 DNA: TGTGCCAGCAGCCAAGACGTTTTTGGTAGCGGGGCTAATGAGCAGTTCTTC. Protein product: CASSQDVFGSGANEQFF.

This clonotype was counted at least ten times. The chain couples TRBV5-1 to TRBJ2-1, with 9 bases aligning to TRBD2. Germline CDR1 SGHRS, CDR2 YFSETQ. This CDR3 has 15 amino acids. The ends lost 4 bases at V and 3 bases at J; junction bases unmatched: 5. CDR3 DNA sequence: TGCGCCAGCAGCGGGAGAGCGGGGGGCTACAATGAGCAGTTCTTC. As protein: CASSGRAGGYNEQFF.

This clonotype was seen a handful of times. The gene calls are TRBV4-1 and TRBJ2-7, with D uncertain. Trimming took off 1 base at V and 0 bases at J, with 10 bases between the two ends. The CDR3 is 15 residues long. CDR1 and CDR2 from the germline V gene are MGHRA and YSYEKL. CDR3 coding DNA: TGCGCCAGCAGCCAAGTAGGAGATACCTCCTACGAGCAGTACTTC. As protein: CASSQVGDTSYEQYF.

This clonotype occurred a few times. J is TRBJ1-5 and V is TRBV28; 7 positions match TRBD1. The trim removed 3 bases at V and 7 bases at J, leaving 3 bases unmatched. From germline, CDR1 is MDHEN and CDR2 SYDVKM. The CDR3 has 13 amino acids. In DNA form, the CDR3 reads TGTGCCAGCAGTTTCGACAGGGTACAGCCCCAGCATTTT. It is translated as CASSFDRVQPQHF.

This clonotype was seen many times. The chain combines TRBV29-1 with TRBJ2-3; D remains unclear. The ends were cut back, 7 bases at V and 2 bases at J, with 16 bases in the middle. CDR1 SQVTM and CDR2 ANQGSEA come from the germline V gene. The CDR3 covers 14 residues. The DNA for the CDR3 is TGCAGCGCCCCCCCGACCAGAAACACAGATACGCAGTATTTT. This encodes CSAPPTRNTDTQYF.

This CDR3 reads CATGGQLSTDTQYF. CDR3 DNA sequence: TGTGCCACCGGAGGGCAGCTTAGCACAGATACGCAGTATTTT. The rearrangement joins TRBV6-5 to TRBJ2-3; D might be TRBD2 (6 bases). The CDR3 has 14 amino acids. V was shortened by 10 bases and J by 0 bases, with 14 bases between the two germline ends. Per germline, CDR1 MNHEY and CDR2 SVGAGI.

This clonotype was observed many times. The chain carries TRBV30 and TRBJ2-7; D is uncertain. Germline assignment: CDR1 GTSNPN and CDR2 SVGIG (reference sequence). This CDR3 is built from 11 residues. V was shortened by 1 base and J by 2 bases, with 3 bases between the two germline ends. The CDR3 is CAWSDPYEQYF. CDR3 sequence (DNA): TGTGCCTGGAGTGACCCCTACGAGCAGTACTTC.

About this clonotype itself: A much larger clone differs by one base, so this may be a read error. The genes are TRBV29-1 and TRBJ2-3; D ambiguous. The CDR3 has 10 amino acids. Germline lookup yields CDR1 SQVTM and CDR2 ANQGSEA. Trimming stripped 4 bases from V and 10 bases from J, with 9 bases between. The CDR3 DNA follows: TGCAGCGTTGGAGCTACCGCGCAGTATTTT. It encodes CSVGATAQYF.

The table lists this clonotype with many counts. The gene calls are TRBV5-1 and TRBJ2-6, with 7 bases fitting TRBD1. Losses at the gene ends were 2 bases for V and 0 bases for J; bases not matched to a gene: 5. This CDR3 comprises 17 residues. Germline V CDR1 and CDR2: SGHRS, YFSETQ. The chain's CDR3 is CASSFRGGGSGANVLTF. The CDR3 DNA sequence: TGCGCCAGCAGCTTTCGAGGGGGCGGCTCTGGGGCCAACGTCCTGACTTTC.

This clonotype was observed at least ten times. The rearrangement uses TRBV6-2 or TRBV6-3 and TRBJ1-2; D uncertain. In germline, CDR1 is MNHEY, CDR2 SVGEGT. CDR3 size: 13 residues. The V gene lost 2 bases and the J gene lost 6 bases, with 10 bases spanning the gap. This CDR3 reads CASSYRSHNGYTF. The CDR3 DNA is TGTGCCAGCAGTTACCGTTCCCATAATGGCTACACCTTC.

This clonotype was counted a few times. This chain links TRBV6-6 with TRBJ1-2, with 8 nucleotides matching TRBD1. V was pared by 7 bases and J by 7 bases, with 11 bases of the junction left unmatched. From germline, CDR1 is MNHNY and CDR2 SVGAGI (reference sequence). The CDR3 has 14 amino acids. CDR3 amino acids: CASMSGQGYSGYTF. The CDR3, as DNA: TGTGCCAGCATGTCCGGACAGGGATACAGTGGCTACACCTTC.